The 30 T cell receptor beta chains below were found in one sample sequenced in a study of shared clonotypes between healthy human individuals. Assay used: immunoSEQ multiplex PCR; TCRdb lists only in-frame clones, some missing. The table lists 550,000 to 700,000 clones, 73% of them singletons. Sequencing input: memory CD4+ T cells sorted from blood. The sample's subset: CD45RA-negative fraction. The source is a woman aged 25 to 39 in good health.

V and J are TRBV29-1 and TRBJ1-5; the D is unclear. The germline V gene has CDR1 SQVTM and CDR2 ANQGSEA. Trimming stripped 3 bases from V and 6 bases from J, with 12 bases between. The CDR3 totals 13 residues. CDR3 nucleotide sequence: TGCAGCGTTGAGTACAGTCTGGGTCAGCCCCAGCATTTT. Protein sequence: CSVEYSLGQPQHF.

The chain recombines TRBV4-1 with TRBJ2-5; TRBD2 might be the D (6 bases). The V end lost 0 bases, the J end lost 9 bases, and 17 bases lay between the germline ends. Per germline, CDR1 MGHRA and CDR2 YSYEKL. The CDR3 is made up of 15 amino acids. The CDR3 nucleotides read TGCGCCAGCAGCCAAGATTTCGGAGGGATCTTGCCCCAGTACTTC. Its translation: CASSQDFGGILPQYF.

The rearrangement joins TRBV27 to TRBJ1-4; TRBD1 might be the D (6 bases). The CDR3 has 14 amino acids. The V end was cut by 5 bases, the J end by 5 bases, with 12 bases between. In germline, CDR1 is MNHEY, CDR2 SMNVEV (reference sequence). CDR3 DNA sequence: TGTGCCAGCAGTCCATTGGACAGAAATGAAAAACTGTTTTTT. It codes for CASSPLDRNEKLFF.

This clone was seen a handful of times. The chain is built from TRBV4-1 and TRBJ1-5; 9 nucleotides match TRBD1. This CDR3 is 16 amino acids long. CDR1 and CDR2 (germline): MGHRA, YSYEKL. The V segment lost 0 bases and the J segment 6 bases; nucleotides outside the gene matches: 6. CDR3 nucleotides: TGCGCCAGCAGCCAAGATCCTGGGACAGGGCTTCAGCCCCAGCATTTT. Translation gives CASSQDPGTGLQPQHF.

The chain uses TRBV5-1 and TRBJ2-3; 13 bases align to TRBD2. The germline CDR1 and CDR2 sequences are SGHRS and YFSETQ. The CDR3 spans 15 residues. The V and J ends lost 4 bases and 4 bases, in that order; junction bases with no gene match: 3. This CDR3 reads CASSPGTSGADTQYF. CDR3 bases: TGCGCCAGCAGCCCTGGGACTAGCGGGGCAGATACGCAGTATTTT.

Remarks on this clone: Other DNA sequences in this specimen translate into the identical CDR3. The chain combines TRBV5-1 with TRBJ1-2, with D perhaps matching TRBD1 (6 bases). CDR1 and CDR2 (germline): SGHRS, YFSETQ. CDR3 length equals 15 residues. V dropped 0 bases and J dropped 2 bases, with 11 bases sitting between them. CDR3 DNA: TGCGCCAGCAGCTTGGAGGCAGGGGCGAACTATGGCTACACCTTC. It translates to CASSLEAGANYGYTF.

The rearrangement joins TRBV27 to TRBJ2-7, with TRBD1 matching 7 bases. Germline CDR1 reads MNHEY; CDR2 reads SMNVEV (reference sequence). V lost 8 bases and J lost 6; bases outside the gene matches: 16. This CDR3 has 15 residues. CDR3 sequence reads: CASRHVDRSPLEQYF. The CDR3 bases are TGTGCCAGCCGGCACGTGGACAGGTCCCCCCTCGAGCAGTACTTC.

This chain links TRBV19 with TRBJ2-7; D gene unclear. There are 13 residues in the CDR3. The germline V gene encodes CDR1 LNHDA and CDR2 SQIVND (reference sequence). Trimming took 4 bases from V and 2 from J, leaving 9 bases between them. In DNA form, the CDR3 reads TGTGCCAGTAGTAGAGCGCGTGCCTACGAGCAGTACTTC. As protein: CASSRARAYEQYF.

The chain combines TRBV27 with TRBJ1-4; D not resolved. The germline V gene encodes CDR1 MNHEY and CDR2 SMNVEV (reference sequence). V lost 1 base to trimming and J lost 10 bases, with 4 bases between them. The CDR3 totals 11 residues. The CDR3 loop is CASSLCLKLFF. The CDR3 nucleotides read TGTGCCAGCAGTTTATGCCTAAAACTGTTTTTT.

The chain couples TRBV18 to TRBJ2-7; TRBD1 might be the D (5 bases). Germline values: CDR1 KGHSH, CDR2 LQKENI. The V end lost 0 bases, the J end lost 5 bases, and 14 bases lay between the germline ends. This CDR3 contains 15 residues. CDR3 loop: CASSPPSRVGNEQYF. The DNA of the CDR3 is TGTGCCAGCTCACCACCTAGCAGGGTAGGGAACGAGCAGTACTTC.

The chain joins TRBV27 to TRBJ1-1, with a weak D call TRBD1 (5 bases). With 6 bases removed from V and 12 bases from J, the gap between germline ends came to 20 bases. Germline V gene lookup returns CDR1 MNHEY and CDR2 SMNVEV (reference sequence). This CDR3 has 13 amino acids. CDR3 DNA sequence: TGTGCCAGCAGACGGGACCCTACCAGGGTAACTTTCTTT. Protein product: CASRRDPTRVTFF.

The CDR3 DNA reads as TGTGCCTGGAGGGGGACAGCCTCTGGAAACACCATATATTTT. It encodes CAWRGTASGNTIYF. The chain combines TRBV30 with TRBJ1-3, with 7 bases fitting TRBD1. The V gene's germline CDR1 is GTSNPN and CDR2 SVGIG (reference sequence). CDR3 length: 14 residues. The V segment lost 3 bases and the J segment 0 bases; nucleotides outside the gene matches: 2.

The chain combines TRBV5-1 with TRBJ1-4; D remains ambiguous. This CDR3 is built from 14 residues. The ends were cut back, 4 bases at V and 6 bases at J, with 13 bases in the middle. Per germline, CDR1 SGHRS and CDR2 YFSETQ. CDR3 DNA: TGCGCCAGCAGCCTGATGTTGGGCGATGAAAAACTGTTTTTT. Its protein product is CASSLMLGDEKLFF.

This clone was seen only a few times. The chain uses TRBV9 and TRBJ2-7; either TRBD1 or TRBD2 may supply D (5 bases each). Trimming stripped 3 bases from V and 0 bases from J, with 13 bases between. Germline values: CDR1 SGDLS, CDR2 YYNGEE. The CDR3 consists of 15 residues. This CDR3 is CASSATGTLSYEQYF. CDR3 coding DNA: TGTGCCAGCAGCGCAACCGGGACGCTCTCCTACGAGCAGTACTTC. The complete variable domain, with remaining parts taken from reference TRBV9 and TRBJ2-7, reads DSGVTQTPKHLITATGQRVTLRCSPRSGDLSVYWYQQSLDQGLQFLIQYYNGEERAKGNILERFSAQQFPDLHSELNLSSLELGDSALYFCASSATGTLSYEQYFGPGTRLTVT.

Points on this clone: One end of the junction varies from germline; a read error may be responsible. The rearrangement links TRBV28 to TRBJ2-3, with 8 bases that match TRBD1. CDR1 is MDHEN and CDR2 is SYDVKM in the germline V gene. This CDR3 has 14 amino acids. CDR3 in DNA: TGTGCCAGCAGTTCGAGGACAGGGACAGATACGCAATATTTT. Residues: CASSSRTGTDTQYF. The complete variable domain, with remaining parts taken from reference TRBV28 and TRBJ2-3, reads DVKVTQSSRYLVKRTGEKVFLECVQDMDHENMFWYRQDPGLGLRLIYFSYDVKMKEKGDIPEGYSVSREKKERFSLILESASTNQTSMYLCASSSRTGTDTQYFGPGTRLTVL.

V usage is TRBV4-1 and J usage is TRBJ2-2; 9 bases line up with TRBD1. The V segment lost 0 bases and the J segment 5 bases; nucleotides outside the gene matches: 7. The CDR3 has 17 residues. Germline V CDR1 and CDR2: MGHRA, YSYEKL. CDR3 loop: CASSQDRWTGDTGELFF. The DNA for the CDR3 is TGCGCCAGCAGCCAAGATCGGTGGACAGGGGATACCGGGGAGCTGTTTTTT.

V and J are TRBV27 and TRBJ1-1; TRBD1 is a possible D gene (6 bases). With 4 bases removed from V and 6 bases from J, the gap between germline ends came to 15 bases. Germline CDR1 and CDR2: MNHEY and SMNVEV (reference sequence). The CDR3 extends over 14 amino acids. CDR3 sequence reads: CASSSPRGRPEAFF. The CDR3 bases are TGTGCCAGCAGTTCCCCGCGGGGGCGGCCTGAAGCTTTCTTT.

This clone was detected ten times or more. The chain recombines TRBV5-4 with TRBJ1-1, with unresolved D. The CDR3 is made up of 14 amino acids. The V end was cut by 4 bases, the J end by 0 bases, with 10 bases between. The germline V gene has CDR1 SGHNT and CDR2 YYREEE (reference sequence). The CDR3 region has the DNA TGTGCCAGCAGCCAAACACAGATGAACACTGAAGCTTTCTTT. It yields the protein CASSQTQMNTEAFF.

This sequence joins TRBV30 and TRBJ1-6; no clear D. V dropped 0 bases and J dropped 7 bases, with 7 bases sitting between them. Germline V lookup: CDR1 GTSNPN, CDR2 SVGIG (reference sequence). This CDR3 spans 13 amino acids. The CDR3 DNA reads as TGTGCCTGGAGTGTCCACCTAAATTCACCCCTCCACTTT. This gives the protein CAWSVHLNSPLHF.

The J gene is TRBJ2-3, the V gene TRBV6-5; tentative D call: TRBD1 (5 bases). Per germline, CDR1 MNHEY and CDR2 SVGAGI. This CDR3 spans 15 amino acids. The germline V and J ends were trimmed by 0 bases and 2 bases, with 9 bases remaining between them. The CDR3 coding sequence is TGTGCCAGCAGTTACTCGCCGGACAACACAGATACGCAGTATTTT. Encoded protein: CASSYSPDNTDTQYF.

The V gene is TRBV29-1, the J gene TRBJ1-1, with 9 nucleotides matching TRBD1. The CDR3 has 10 amino acids. CDR1 is SQVTM, CDR2 ANQGSEA, per germline. J gave up 8 bases and V 7 bases, and 2 bases lay outside the gene matches. CDR3 sequence (DNA): TGCAGCGCTGGGACAGGGGAAGCTTTCTTT. Protein sequence: CSAGTGEAFF.

The V and J genes are TRBV28 and TRBJ2-3; TRBD2 is a possible D gene (7 bases). The CDR3 extends over 12 amino acids. Germline V CDR1 and CDR2: MDHEN, SYDVKM. V lost 11 bases and J lost 2, with 11 bases in between. CDR3 nucleotides: TGTGCCGGGGGGGCCGTCACAGATACGCAGTATTTT. This translates into CAGGAVTDTQYF.

This chain links TRBV10-3 with TRBJ2-7, with 7 nucleotides matching TRBD1. Germline trimming cut 6 bases from V and 3 bases from J; bases unmatched to any gene: 5. Germline V gene sequence: CDR1 ENHRY, CDR2 SYGVKD. CDR3 length: 13 amino acids. The CDR3 here is CAIRGDRNYEQYF. As DNA, the CDR3 is TGTGCCATCAGGGGGGACAGAAACTACGAGCAGTACTTC.

This clone has just one count. V is TRBV6-5 and J is TRBJ2-7; 10 nucleotides align to TRBD2. The V and J ends lost 10 bases and 10 bases, in that order; junction bases with no gene match: 13. The CDR3 is 13 residues long. CDR1 and CDR2 (germline): MNHEY, SVGAGI. CDR3 coding DNA: TGTGCCACCCACCCTAGCGGGAGACCCTTTCAGTACTTC. As protein: CATHPSGRPFQYF.

This sequence joins TRBV28 and TRBJ2-1; 8 nucleotides align to TRBD1. The germline gives CDR1 MDHEN, CDR2 SYDVKM. V lost 6 bases, J lost 4 bases, and 8 bases stayed unmatched. This CDR3 region has 15 residues. The CDR3 coding sequence is TGTGCCAGCAGCATCGGACAGGGAGATTACAATGAGCAGTTCTTC. Amino acid sequence: CASSIGQGDYNEQFF.

This chain connects TRBV27 to TRBJ2-7; D ambiguous. Trimming pared 3 bases from V and 5 bases from J, leaving 14 bases between. This CDR3 comprises 14 residues. Germline V gene data show CDR1 as MNHEY and CDR2 as SMNVEV (reference sequence). CDR3 in amino acids: CASSFVRSRDEQYF. In DNA form, the CDR3 reads TGTGCCAGCAGTTTCGTTAGGTCAAGGGACGAGCAGTACTTC.

The chain joins TRBV6-1 to TRBJ2-2, with D maybe TRBD1 (6 bases). Deletions cut 4 bases from V and 6 bases from J, with 15 bases between. Germline lookup yields CDR1 MNHNS and CDR2 SASEGT. The CDR3 covers 15 residues. The CDR3 DNA is TGTGCCAGCAGTGGAACAGGGATTTCGTCCGGGGAGCTGTTTTTT. This gives the protein CASSGTGISSGELFF.

The chain has TRBV7-2 and TRBJ2-7; TRBD1 matches 7 bases. Germline V lookup: CDR1 SGHTA, CDR2 FQGNSA. V lost 1 base to trimming and J lost 4 bases; unmatched junction nucleotides: 10. This CDR3 comprises 16 residues. The CDR3 region is CASSLGPQTGRYEQYF. The CDR3 DNA is TGTGCCAGCAGCTTAGGTCCTCAGACAGGGAGATACGAGCAGTACTTC.

The V and J genes are TRBV4-1 and TRBJ1-1; D remains unclear. Germline values: CDR1 MGHRA, CDR2 YSYEKL. With 8 bases removed from V and 6 bases from J, the gap between germline ends came to 16 bases. This CDR3 has 13 residues. The CDR3 is CASCRPSCAEAFF. CDR3 bases: TGCGCCAGCTGCCGCCCTTCCTGCGCTGAAGCTTTCTTT.

V usage is TRBV7-9 and J usage is TRBJ2-7; D uncertain. CDR3 length: 13 residues. V lost 1 base to trimming and J lost 0 bases, with 4 bases between them. Germline assignment: CDR1 SEHNR and CDR2 FQNEAQ (reference sequence). For the CDR3, the DNA is TGTGCCAGCAGCTTAGGGTACTCCTACGAGCAGTACTTC. Translating it yields CASSLGYSYEQYF.